The 30 T cell receptor beta chains in this list originate from one sample, sequenced in a study of T cell repertoires in cytomegalovirus infection. TCRdb passed the reads through MiXCR, listing each CDR3 protein once. The sample holds roughly 630,000 distinct CDR3 sequences, 20% to 25% seen once. Sequenced sample: CD8+ T cells from PBMCs. The receptors derive from a human donor in good health (CMV status not recorded). Some clones in this sample may be carry-over from other donors' samples.

This clonotype was counted between two and nine times. The chain links TRBV27 to TRBJ2-1; no firm D call. This CDR3 is built from 12 residues. Germline CDR1 MNHEY, CDR2 SMNVEV (reference sequence). Trimming removed 8 bases from V and 8 bases from J, with 13 bases in between. The CDR3 sequence: CASGLLGDEQFF. The CDR3, as DNA: TGTGCCAGCGGGCTTCTTGGCGATGAGCAGTTCTTC.

About this clonotype: This may come from a read error, since a much larger clone is one base off. The chain joins TRBV6-2 or TRBV6-3 to TRBJ2-1; D is undetermined. The CDR3 sequence is 12 residues long. CDR1 and CDR2 from the germline V gene are MNHEY and SVGEGT. The CDR3: CGSSRYYNEQFF. CDR3 coding DNA: TGTGGCAGCAGTCGGTATTACAATGAGCAGTTCTTC.

V is TRBV12-3 or TRBV12-4 and J is TRBJ2-1; D unresolved. The CDR3 sequence is 15 residues long. Deletions cut 10 bases from V and 3 bases from J, with 19 bases between. CDR3: CAISPWCLDYNEQFF. The CDR3 region has the DNA TGTGCCATCTCGCCTTGGTGCCTGGACTACAATGAGCAGTTCTTC.

This clonotype has just a few counts. This chain uses TRBV7-6 with TRBJ2-5, with D unresolved. The V end lost 6 bases, the J end lost 3 bases, and 11 bases lay between the germline ends. The CDR3 totals 13 residues. Per the germline V gene, CDR1 is SGHVS and CDR2 is FNYEAQ. CDR3 in amino acids: CASRTFPKETQYF. Written as DNA, the CDR3 is TGTGCCAGCAGAACCTTTCCAAAAGAGACCCAGTACTTC. Filled out from reference TRBV7-6 and TRBJ2-5, the complete variable domain reads GAGVSQSPRYKVTKRGQDVALRCDPISGHVSLYWYRQALGQGPEFLTYFNYEAQQDKSGLPNDRFSAERPEGSISTLTIQRTEQRDSAMYRCASRTFPKETQYFGPGTRLLVL.

This clonotype was observed at least ten times. This chain links TRBV7-8 with TRBJ2-7; D remains unclear. The CDR3 extends over 12 amino acids. Trimming removed 6 bases from V and 6 bases from J, with 12 bases in between. CDR1 is SGHVS, CDR2 FQNEAQ, per germline. For the CDR3, the DNA is TGTGCCAGCAGTCAAACGAGAGGCGAGCAGTACTTC. As protein: CASSQTRGEQYF.

This rearrangement joins TRBV27 to TRBJ2-7; D call uncertain. V lost 5 bases to trimming and J lost 1 base, with 15 bases between them. CDR1 is MNHEY, CDR2 SMNVEV, per germline (reference sequence). This CDR3 is built from 15 residues. DNA for the CDR3: TGTGCCAGCAGTCCTTCGGGCAGGTCGTCCTACGAGCAGTACTTC. Its translation: CASSPSGRSSYEQYF.

Remarks on this clonotype: Germline is not matched at one junction end, which may reflect a read error. The chain carries TRBV4-3 and TRBJ1-1, with a tentative D call TRBD1 (5 bases). The CDR3 sequence is 15 residues long. Per the germline V gene, CDR1 is LGHNA and CDR2 is YSLEER. CDR3 nucleotide sequence: TGCACCAGCAGCCAAGTTGGGGGGAATAACACTGAAGCTTTCTTT. This gives the protein CTSSQVGGNNTEAFF.

The chain has TRBV20-1 and TRBJ1-1; no firm D call. Germline V CDR1 and CDR2: DFQATT, SNEGSKA (reference sequence). Trimming removed 2 bases from V and 3 bases from J, with 16 bases in between. CDR3 length: 15 amino acids. CDR3 DNA sequence: TGCAGTGCTAGACTTCACGCGGTCAAGTACACTGAAGCTTTCTTT. Residues: CSARLHAVKYTEAFF.

This clonotype was counted at least ten times. This chain uses TRBV28 with TRBJ2-1, with unresolved D. Germline CDR1 is MDHEN and CDR2 is SYDVKM. V was cut by 6 bases and J by 5 bases, with 11 bases left in between. The CDR3 is made up of 13 amino acids. The CDR3 sequence: CASRVKFHNEQFF. The CDR3 coding sequence is TGTGCCAGCAGGGTTAAATTTCACAATGAGCAGTTCTTC.

The chain combines TRBV14 with TRBJ2-3; D remains ambiguous. The CDR3 is 17 residues long. V gave up 0 bases and J gave up 2 bases, with 15 bases separating them. Looked up from germline, CDR1 is SGHDN and CDR2 is FVKESK. CDR3 in amino acids: CASSQEWALIPTDTQYF. DNA for the CDR3: TGTGCCAGCAGCCAAGAATGGGCCCTGATCCCCACAGATACGCAGTATTTT. The full variable domain, with the rest looked up from reference TRBV14 and TRBJ2-3, is EAGVTQFPSHSVIEKGQTVTLRCDPISGHDNLYWYRRVMGKEIKFLLHFVKESKQDESGMPNNRFLAERTGGTYSTLKVQPAELEDSGVYFCASSQEWALIPTDTQYFGPGTRLTVL.

This clonotype showed up many times. The chain is built from TRBV14 and TRBJ2-7; D is perhaps TRBD1 (6 bases). V gave up 0 bases and J gave up 1 base, with 10 bases separating them. Germline V gene lookup returns CDR1 SGHDN and CDR2 FVKESK. The CDR3 is made up of 15 amino acids. Here the CDR3 reads CASSQELGGSYEQYF. CDR3 DNA: TGTGCCAGCAGCCAAGAATTAGGGGGTTCCTACGAGCAGTACTTC.

For this clonotype: This may come from a read error, since a much larger clone is one base off. The chain carries TRBV7-2 and TRBJ1-2; TRBD1 might be the D (5 bases). Germline assignment: CDR1 SGHTA and CDR2 FQGNSA. CDR3 length: 15 residues. Trimming took off 5 bases at V and 2 bases at J, with 15 bases between the two ends. For the CDR3, the DNA is TGTACCAGCAGCCCGGCAGGGAGGGCCAACTATGGCTACACCTTC. It translates to CTSSPAGRANYGYTF.

This clonotype occurred many times. The chain couples TRBV7-8 to TRBJ2-3; 12 bases map to TRBD2. CDR3 length equals 17 residues. Trimming removed 1 base from V and 2 bases from J; junction bases left unmatched: 4. Germline CDR1 reads SGHVS; CDR2 reads FQNEAQ. In DNA, the CDR3 is TGTGCCAGCAGCTTAGAGTCTAGCGGGGGGGCCACAGATACGCAGTATTTT. Translated: CASSLESSGGATDTQYF.

This clonotype was seen repeatedly, ten times or more. The rearrangement joins TRBV6-2 or TRBV6-3 to TRBJ2-7, with 8 bases matching TRBD2. J was trimmed by 7 bases and V by 2 bases; bases with no gene match: 10. CDR3 length: 15 amino acids. The germline V gene has CDR1 MNHEY and CDR2 SVGEGT. CDR3 nucleotide sequence: TGTGCCAGCAGTTACACCTTAGCGGGGCCGGGGGAGCAGTACGTC. Encoded protein: CASSYTLAGPGEQYV.

This clonotype was observed many times. The gene calls are TRBV7-8 and TRBJ2-5, with 10 bases fitting TRBD2. Germline V gene data show CDR1 as SGHVS and CDR2 as FQNEAQ. The V and J ends lost 4 bases and 1 base, in that order; junction bases with no gene match: 3. This CDR3 has 15 residues. CDR3 protein: CASSSRTSGQETQYF. The CDR3 coding sequence is TGTGCCAGCAGCTCCCGGACTAGCGGCCAAGAGACCCAGTACTTC.

This clonotype appeared a few times. J is TRBJ2-4 and V is TRBV2, with D unclear. Trimming left V 0 bases short and J 0 bases short, with 12 bases between. CDR1 and CDR2 from the germline V gene are SNHLY and FYNNEI. The length of the CDR3 is 17 residues. The CDR3 protein is CASSEALRGVAKNIQYF. The CDR3 DNA is TGTGCCAGCAGTGAAGCGCTTCGTGGGGTAGCCAAAAACATTCAGTACTTC.

This clonotype was seen at least ten times. J is TRBJ2-7 and V is TRBV12-3 or TRBV12-4; TRBD2 matches at 12 bases. The CDR3 consists of 14 residues. Losses at the gene ends were 5 bases for V and 2 bases for J; bases not matched to a gene: 1. The CDR3 DNA reads as TGTGCCAGCAGTCCTAGCGGGGGGGCCTACGAGCAGTACGTC. Amino acid sequence: CASSPSGGAYEQYV.

This clonotype appeared a few times. V and J are TRBV20-1 and TRBJ2-7, with D possibly being TRBD2 (5 bases). This CDR3 has 13 residues. The V gene's germline CDR1 is DFQATT and CDR2 SNEGSKA (reference sequence). V was shortened by 7 bases and J by 2 bases, with 15 bases between the two germline ends. The CDR3 loop is CSVEGLPTYEQYF. The CDR3 bases are TGCAGTGTTGAGGGCTTACCAACCTACGAGCAGTACTTC.

This chain joins TRBV27 and TRBJ1-5; D ambiguous. CDR1 MNHEY and CDR2 SMNVEV come from the germline V gene (reference sequence). V dropped 5 bases and J dropped 6 bases, with 8 bases sitting between them. This CDR3 is built from 12 residues. The CDR3 DNA reads TGTGCCAGCAGTCCGGTCGGTCAGCCCCAGCATTTT. This encodes CASSPVGQPQHF.

A few counts support this clonotype. The chain couples TRBV6-2 or TRBV6-3 to TRBJ1-5; D ambiguous. Trimming stripped 0 bases from V and 3 bases from J, with 18 bases between. The CDR3 has 18 residues. The germline V gene has CDR1 MNHEY and CDR2 SVGEGT. The CDR3 DNA follows: TGTGCCAGCAGTTACTCGATCGAGGATCCGAAATACAATCAGCCCCAGCATTTT. Amino acids: CASSYSIEDPKYNQPQHF.

A few counts support this clonotype. This chain uses TRBV7-9 with TRBJ2-3; the D gene could be TRBD1 or TRBD2 (6 bases each). The CDR3 totals 18 residues. Germline lookup yields CDR1 SEHNR and CDR2 FQNEAQ (reference sequence). V gave up 0 bases and J gave up 1 base, with 17 bases separating them. CDR3 protein: CASSLADRLWEGTDTQYF. The CDR3 region has the DNA TGTGCCAGCAGCTTAGCGGACAGACTGTGGGAGGGCACAGATACGCAGTATTTT.

This clonotype was picked up one time. The CDR3 reads CASSHRTDQPQHF. The CDR3, as DNA: TGTGCCAGCAGCCATCGGACAGATCAGCCCCAGCATTTT. The chain couples TRBV7-2 to TRBJ1-5; tentatively, D is TRBD1 (6 bases). The germline V gene has CDR1 SGHTA and CDR2 FQGNSA. Trimming shortened V by 5 bases and J by 5 bases, and 10 bases separated the two germline ends. This CDR3 spans 13 amino acids.

The chain links TRBV7-9 to TRBJ2-5, with a possible D match to TRBD2 (6 bases). V lost 4 bases, J lost 7 bases, and 19 bases lay in between. From germline, CDR1 is SEHNR and CDR2 FQNEAQ (reference sequence). This CDR3 spans 15 amino acids. The CDR3: CASSSSPGTLGTQYF. Written as DNA, the CDR3 is TGTGCCAGCAGCTCTTCCCCCGGGACTCTAGGGACCCAGTACTTC.

The gene calls are TRBV15 and TRBJ2-7; the match to TRBD1 covers 12 bases. The CDR3 has 15 amino acids. V was clipped by 1 base and J by 5 bases; unmatched bases: 3. Germline V CDR1 and CDR2: LNHNV, YYDKDF (reference sequence). DNA for the CDR3: TGTGCCACCAGCAGAGGGGACAGGGGGCACGACGAGCAGTACGTC. The encoded protein is CATSRGDRGHDEQYV.

This clonotype was observed many times. The chain carries TRBV6-6 and TRBJ1-1; no clear D. The germline gives CDR1 MNHNY, CDR2 SVGAGI (reference sequence). Trimming pared 2 bases from V and 7 bases from J, leaving 11 bases between. This CDR3 comprises 13 residues. CDR3 sequence (DNA): TGTGCCAGCAGTTACCCGGGATCGGGTGAAGCTTTCTTT. This codes for CASSYPGSGEAFF.

About this clonotype: A much larger clone sits a single nucleotide away, making a read error possible. V gene TRBV12-3 or TRBV12-4 combines with J gene TRBJ1-1; possible D gene TRBD1, 6 bases. CDR3 size: 13 residues. The CDR3, as DNA: TGTACCAGCAGTGCGCCAGGGGTAGCTGAAGCTTTCTTT. It yields the protein CTSSAPGVAEAFF.

At least ten counts were recorded for this clonotype. J is TRBJ1-1 and V is TRBV4-2; possibly TRBD1 for D (5 bases). V was cut by 4 bases and J by 1 base, with 10 bases left in between. Germline V gene data show CDR1 as LGHNA and CDR2 as YNFKEQ. The CDR3 consists of 14 residues. For the CDR3, the DNA is TGTGCCAGCAGCCCGACCGGGGGGAACACTGAAGCTTTCTTT. It is translated as CASSPTGGNTEAFF.

This clonotype was seen a few times. This chain links TRBV14 with TRBJ2-2; D is undetermined. The V and J ends lost 0 bases and 3 bases respectively, with 5 bases between them. This CDR3 has 14 amino acids. Germline CDR1 is SGHDN and CDR2 is FVKESK. DNA of the CDR3: TGTGCCAGCAGCCAAGATTTTGACACCGGGGAGCTGTTTTTT. Translating gives CASSQDFDTGELFF.

A few counts support this clonotype. V is TRBV12-3 or TRBV12-4 and J is TRBJ2-1; 8 nucleotides agree with TRBD2. This CDR3 has 14 amino acids. The J segment lost 14 bases and the V segment lost 3 bases, leaving 12 bases of the junction unmatched. CDR3 DNA: TGTGCCAGCAGTTTTTCTGTGTCGGGGGGGCCAAAGTTCTTC. Amino acid sequence: CASSFSVSGGPKFF.

The chain has TRBV24-1 and TRBJ2-1, with no clear D. V was shortened by 1 base and J by 8 bases, with 14 bases between the two germline ends. Germline CDR1 is KGHDR and CDR2 is SFDVKD. The CDR3 is 15 residues long. CDR3 sequence reads: CATSDFRENIDEQFF. The CDR3 DNA is TGTGCCACCAGTGATTTTAGAGAAAACATCGATGAGCAGTTCTTC.